The following is a T cell receptor (beta chain) sequence with its context. Antigen unknown. These data come from a study of cytomegalovirus exposure and HLA in healthy donors. General study findings and limits: Immune exposure information available was restricted to CMV serostatus. Specificity for CMV antigens was confirmed in vitro for a few of the CMV-associated chains.

Each donor was healthy, and each was a bone marrow donor. The PCR contained 60 Vbeta and 13 Jbeta primers. Generated by immunoSEQ multiplex PCR, the TCRdb table keeps only in-frame clones and is missing some. The sample contains 99,000 or so clones, 75% to 85% of which appear only once. The receptor was isolated from a man aged 18 to 30 in good health and CMV-seronegative. Specimen: PBMCs.

CDR3 nucleotides: TGTGCCAGCAGCTTCCCCGGGGAGGGCGAGCAGTACTTC. Translated: CASSFPGEGEQYF. The chain links TRBV11-1 to TRBJ2-7; 7 bases line up with TRBD2. The CDR3 is 13 amino acids. J gave up 6 bases and V 3 bases, and 5 bases lay outside the gene matches. CDR1 is SGHAT, CDR2 FQDESV, per germline (reference sequence). The whole variable domain, filled in from reference TRBV11-1 and TRBJ2-7, reads EAEVAQSPRYKITEKSQAVAFWCDPISGHATLYWYRQILGQGPELLVQFQDESVVDDSQLPKDRFSAERLKGVDSTLKIQPAELGDSAMYLCASSFPGEGEQYFGPGTRLTVT.